Each of the 11 T cell receptor beta chains below was sequenced from the same sample in a study of T cell responses to AZD1222 COVID-19 vaccine. The assay was immunoSEQ multiplex PCR, and TCRdb's table has in-frame clones only and misses some. There are approximately 160,000 clones in the sample; about 91% occur only once, and around 0.98% lies in the top ten. This material consisted of peripheral blood, taken 28 days after the second AZD1222 dose. All receptors come from an adult who received the AZD1222 COVID-19 vaccine.

The rearrangement links TRBV7-8 to TRBJ1-5, with D possibly matching TRBD1 (6 bases). Germline CDR1 is SGHVS and CDR2 is FQNEAQ. Trimming shortened V by 4 bases and J by 1 base, and 14 bases separated the two germline ends. The CDR3 sequence is 16 residues long. The CDR3, as DNA: TGTGCCAGCAGCTCCGGGACACCGGGGAGCAATCAGCCCCAGCATTTT. Protein sequence: CASSSGTPGSNQPQHF.

The V and J genes are TRBV30 and TRBJ1-4; D is unresolved. The ends were cut back, 2 bases at V and 15 bases at J, with 19 bases in the middle. Germline V CDR1 and CDR2: GTSNPN, SVGIG (reference sequence). The CDR3 extends over 13 amino acids. The CDR3 loop is CAWSRLTFGVLFF. The CDR3 DNA reads as TGTGCCTGGAGTCGACTGACATTTGGGGTATTGTTTTTT.

V and J are TRBV2 and TRBJ2-3; perhaps TRBD1 as D (5 bases). Trimming stripped 1 base from V and 14 bases from J, with 13 bases between. The length of the CDR3 is 12 residues. CDR1 is SNHLY, CDR2 FYNNEI, per germline. CDR3 protein: CASSEVARQPYF. As DNA, the CDR3 is TGTGCCAGCAGTGAAGTGGCCCGACAGCCGTATTTT.

This clone was recorded only once. The chain is built from TRBV6-5 and TRBJ2-3; 9 positions agree with TRBD1. The CDR3 length is 14 residues. The V gene end was trimmed by 8 bases and the J gene end by 3 bases; junction bases not matched to a gene: 6. The germline gives CDR1 MNHEY, CDR2 SVGAGI. The CDR3 DNA sequence: TGTGCCAGCGCTCCCGGGACAGGGACAGATACGCAGTATTTT. Translation gives CASAPGTGTDTQYF.

The chain recombines TRBV6-1 with TRBJ2-2, with D perhaps given as TRBD1 or TRBD2 (5 bases each). The germline V gene has CDR1 MNHNS and CDR2 SASEGT. This CDR3 has 19 amino acids. V shed 3 bases and J shed 0 bases, with 20 bases lying between them. The CDR3 protein is CASSDLRGASVPNTGELFF. As DNA, the CDR3 is TGTGCCAGCAGTGATCTGAGGGGAGCCTCCGTCCCGAACACCGGGGAGCTGTTTTTT.

This clone has a single count. This chain connects TRBV7-2 to TRBJ1-1; D is unresolved. From germline, CDR1 is SGHTA and CDR2 FQGNSA. Between the trimmed V and J ends, which lost 1 base and 4 bases, there was a span of 7 bases. The CDR3 length is 13 residues. CDR3 in DNA: TGTGCCAGCAGCTTAGATGGGGTCACTGAAGCTTTCTTT. Encoded protein: CASSLDGVTEAFF.

The V gene is TRBV5-8, the J gene TRBJ1-5; D remains ambiguous. Germline V CDR1 and CDR2: SGHTS, YDEGEE. V gave up 2 bases and J gave up 0 bases, with 21 bases separating them. This CDR3 is built from 19 residues. CDR3 residues: CASSLRTGLGIYSNQPQHF. In DNA form, the CDR3 reads TGTGCCAGCAGCTTACGGACCGGACTAGGGATATATAGCAATCAGCCCCAGCATTTT.

The V and J genes are TRBV7-2 and TRBJ2-1; 11 bases fit TRBD2. Germline loops: CDR1 SGHTA, CDR2 FQGNSA. The CDR3 is 14 residues long. J was trimmed by 2 bases and V by 10 bases; bases with no gene match: 4. The CDR3 nucleotides are TGTGCCACCTCGACTAGCGGGACCTACAATGAGCAGTTCTTC. It translates to CATSTSGTYNEQFF.

This chain connects TRBV5-1 to TRBJ1-1, with D unclear. CDR3 length: 14 residues. Germline V gene data show CDR1 as SGHRS and CDR2 as YFSETQ. V was clipped by 0 bases and J by 1 base, with 7 bases between them. CDR3 protein: CASSLAAANTEAFF. CDR3 bases: TGCGCCAGCAGCTTGGCGGCAGCGAACACTGAAGCTTTCTTT.

The chain recombines TRBV2 with TRBJ1-5, with D perhaps TRBD1 (5 bases). Germline V gives CDR1 SNHLY, CDR2 FYNNEI. This CDR3 is 17 amino acids long. V was shortened by 2 bases and J by 2 bases, with 16 bases between the two germline ends. This CDR3 reads CASSEWDRPSGNQPQHF. The CDR3 DNA reads as TGTGCCAGCAGTGAATGGGACCGCCCCTCGGGCAATCAGCCCCAGCATTTT.

The chain carries TRBV9 and TRBJ1-5; D possibly corresponds to TRBD1 (6 bases). Per germline, CDR1 SGDLS and CDR2 YYNGEE. V was cut by 0 bases and J by 5 bases, with 12 bases left in between. The CDR3 is made up of 15 amino acids. The CDR3 is CASSVEGGLDQPQHF. The DNA for the CDR3 is TGTGCCAGCAGCGTAGAGGGGGGGCTCGATCAGCCCCAGCATTTT.